Ten or more counts support the clone carrying this T cell receptor (beta chain). Lacking the conserved final phenylalanine or tryptophan, this CDR3 likely reflects a read error. Because the CDR3's place on the DNA is in doubt, the DNA is left out and the CDR3 is given as listed by TCRdb. TCR beta libraries were built with iRepertoire HTBI primers and Arm-PCR of CDR3 regions. TCRdb passed the multiplex PCR reads through MiXCR, listing each CDR3 protein once. This sample has over 450,000 distinct CDR3 sequences, with about 12% found just once. Time point indicated: newly diagnosed GD, antithyroid drugs for less than 3 months. The TCR library was prepared using RNA isolated from PBMCs. A volume of approximately 8.4 milliliters of peripheral blood was collected in EDTA tubes. The data derive from a study of regulatory T cells in long-lasting Graves disease. This same sample was also taken into another study, of T cells in Graves' hyperthyroidism and ophthalmopathy. That paper adds: First-round RT-PCR of the TCR CDR3 relied on the HTBI primer set.

Sequenced material: peripheral blood mononuclear cells (PBMCs), taken at new diagnosis, from a patient treated with antithyroid drugs. The TCR originated in a woman in her twenties or thirties with Graves disease.

CDR3 protein: CSATAEAAL. This chain uses TRBV20-1 with TRBJ1-1; the D segment call TRBD1 is taken from the table without a DNA check. Germline V gene data show CDR1 as DFQATT and CDR2 as SNEGSKA (reference sequence). Inclusive of both ends, the CDR3 amounts to 9 amino acids.